This TCR beta chain was found in a study of OX40 agonist ivuxolimab in advanced cancers. CDR1 is SEHNR and CDR2 is FQNEAQ in the germline V gene (reference sequence). There are 12 residues in the CDR3. Individuals having autoimmune disease history or systemic immunosuppression were not enrolled. Profiled with immunoSEQ multiplex PCR; TCRdb holds only in-frame clones, not every one. Here the sample spans about 24,000 clones, just over 90% being singletons. The chain uses TRBV7-9 and TRBJ2-5; the D call may be TRBD1 or TRBD2 (5 bases each). The DNA end favors TRBJ2-7, so the J call may be wrong. The specimen was CD4+ or CD8+ T cells sorted from blood, collected in a trial of the OX40 agonist ivuxolimab. The clonotype was recovered from an adult with an advanced solid tumor such as melanoma, head and neck, liver or kidney cancer. The CDR3 DNA reads as TGTGCCAGCAGCTTGGGGGATTACGAGCAGTACTTC. Translated, it gives CASSLGDYEQYF.